This TCR beta chain derives from a study of CD4+ T cells in melanoma. Study-wide points: CD8+ T cell, macrophage and B cell function reportedly correlated with neoantigen-specific CD4+ T cells.

Some clones are missing from TCRdb's copy, which holds only in-frame ones; the method was immunoSEQ multiplex PCR. The sample includes about 10,000 clones, over 70% of them seen just once. V was pared by 3 bases and J by 5 bases, with 8 bases between. CDR1 LNHDA and CDR2 SQIVND come from the germline V gene (reference sequence). The CDR3 spans 13 residues. In the case of this clone: As yet, its antigen is unknown.

The material sequenced was cells from a culture (not recorded whether cultured in vitro). The chain is built from TRBV19 and TRBJ1-5; tentative D call: TRBD1 (5 bases). The clonotype originates from a human donor with melanoma. CDR3 residues: CASSMGEDQPQHF. The CDR3 DNA sequence: TGTGCCAGTAGTATGGGGGAGGATCAGCCCCAGCATTTT.